This T cell receptor (beta chain) was documented in a study of T cell responses to AZD1222 COVID-19 vaccine. Overall study findings and caveats: Among the donors, most were white British and more were female, and clonal diversity was possibly underestimated.

The CDR3 covers 14 residues. Germline CDR1 GTSNPN, CDR2 SVGIG (reference sequence). The V end lost 2 bases, the J end lost 1 base, and 11 bases lay between the germline ends. Remarks on this clone: Its target is not known.

The table came from immunoSEQ multiplex PCR; TCRdb's copy has only in-frame clones and leaves some out. Among approximately 140,000 clones listed, more than 85% were seen once. The sequence was obtained from an adult who received the AZD1222 COVID-19 vaccine. Sample: peripheral blood, taken 28 days after the second AZD1222 dose. The V and J genes are TRBV30 and TRBJ1-1, with D perhaps TRBD1 (6 bases). In nucleotides, the CDR3 is TGTGCCTGGAGTCCTGCAGGGGCGAACACTGAAGCTTTCTTT. As protein: CAWSPAGANTEAFF.